This T cell receptor (beta chain) was sequenced during a study of blood T cell repertoires in COVID-19. The CDR3 sequence is 13 residues long. With 4 bases removed from V and 2 bases from J, the gap between germline ends came to 8 bases. Germline V lookup: CDR1 MNHEY, CDR2 SVGAGI. TCRdb's table, derived via immunoSEQ multiplex PCR, lists solely in-frame clones and lacks some. The sample contains 150,000 or so clones, roughly four fifths of which appear only once. J is TRBJ1-1 and V is TRBV6-5, with D unresolved. The sequence derives from a man aged 50 or older who had recovered from COVID-19. The specimen sequenced was PBMCs or T cells enriched from blood (not recorded which). The DNA of the CDR3 is TGTGCCAGCAGTTCTCCCCGTAACACTGAAGCTTTCTTT. Protein sequence: CASSSPRNTEAFF.